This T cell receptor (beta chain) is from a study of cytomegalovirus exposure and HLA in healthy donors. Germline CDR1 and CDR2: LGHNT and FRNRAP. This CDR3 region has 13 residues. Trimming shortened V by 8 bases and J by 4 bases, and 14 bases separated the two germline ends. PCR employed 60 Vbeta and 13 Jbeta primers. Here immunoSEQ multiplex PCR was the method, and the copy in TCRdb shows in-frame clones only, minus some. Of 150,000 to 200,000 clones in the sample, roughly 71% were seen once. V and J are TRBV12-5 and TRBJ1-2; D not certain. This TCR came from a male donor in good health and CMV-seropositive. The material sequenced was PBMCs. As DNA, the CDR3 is TGTGCTAGTAATTCGCAGTCGGGCTATGGCTACACCTTC. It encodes CASNSQSGYGYTF.